The following is a TCR beta chain sequence with its context. Its specificity is unknown. Profiled with immunoSEQ multiplex PCR; TCRdb holds only in-frame clones, not every one. The table lists 70,000 to 90,000 clones, 65% to 85% of them singletons, with less than 9.5% in the top ten. The germline V gene has CDR1 SGHNT and CDR2 YENEEA. The CDR3 is 15 amino acids. Trimming shortened V by 5 bases and J by 0 bases, and 13 bases separated the two germline ends. This sample is part of a study of OX40 agonist ivuxolimab in advanced cancers. Study-level background: Dose-escalation cases comprised hepatocellular carcinoma, melanoma, renal cell or head and neck cancer. Partial responses were achieved by three patients: one hepatocellular carcinoma, two cutaneous melanoma.

Peripheral blood came from all dose cohorts at three timepoints. Points from the study as a whole: Researchers did not determine the expanded peripheral T cells' antigen specificity.

This chain uses TRBV11-3 with TRBJ1-2; unclear D gene. This sample comprised CD4+ or CD8+ T cells sorted from blood, obtained in a trial of the OX40 agonist ivuxolimab. This sequence originates from an adult with an advanced solid tumor such as melanoma, head and neck, liver or kidney cancer. The CDR3 here is CASSEKQRSNYGYTF. The CDR3 region has the DNA TGTGCCAGCAGCGAGAAACAGAGATCTAACTATGGCTACACCTTC.